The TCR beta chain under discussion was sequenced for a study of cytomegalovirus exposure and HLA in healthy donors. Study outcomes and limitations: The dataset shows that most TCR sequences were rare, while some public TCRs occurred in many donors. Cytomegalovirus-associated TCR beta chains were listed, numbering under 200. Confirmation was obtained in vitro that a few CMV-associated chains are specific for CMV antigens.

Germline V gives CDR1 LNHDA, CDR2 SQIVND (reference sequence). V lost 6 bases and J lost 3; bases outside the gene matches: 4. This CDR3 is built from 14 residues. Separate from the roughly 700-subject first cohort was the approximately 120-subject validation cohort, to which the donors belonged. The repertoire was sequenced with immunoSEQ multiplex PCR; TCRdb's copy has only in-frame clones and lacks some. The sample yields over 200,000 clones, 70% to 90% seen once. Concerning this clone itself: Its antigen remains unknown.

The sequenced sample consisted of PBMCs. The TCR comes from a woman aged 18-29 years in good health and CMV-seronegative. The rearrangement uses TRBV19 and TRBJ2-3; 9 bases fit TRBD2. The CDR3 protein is CASRGTSRTDTQYF. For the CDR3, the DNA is TGTGCCAGTAGGGGGACTAGCCGTACAGATACGCAGTATTTT.